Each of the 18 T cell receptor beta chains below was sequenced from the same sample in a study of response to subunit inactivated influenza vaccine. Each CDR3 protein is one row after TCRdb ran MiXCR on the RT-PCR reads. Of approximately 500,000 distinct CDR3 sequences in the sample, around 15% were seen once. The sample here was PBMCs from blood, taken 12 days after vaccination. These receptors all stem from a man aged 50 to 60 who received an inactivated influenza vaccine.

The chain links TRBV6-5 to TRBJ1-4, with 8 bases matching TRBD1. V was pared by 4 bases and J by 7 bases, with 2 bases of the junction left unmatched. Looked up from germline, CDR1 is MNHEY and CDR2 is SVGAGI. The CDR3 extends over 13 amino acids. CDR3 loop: CASSSRGPEKLFF. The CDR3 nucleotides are TGTGCCAGCAGTTCCAGGGGGCCTGAAAAACTGTTTTTT.

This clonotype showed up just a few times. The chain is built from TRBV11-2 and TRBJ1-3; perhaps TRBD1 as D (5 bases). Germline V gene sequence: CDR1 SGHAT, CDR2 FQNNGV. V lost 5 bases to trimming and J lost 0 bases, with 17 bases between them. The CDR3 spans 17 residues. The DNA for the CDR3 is TGTGCCAGCAGCCCGTGGATCGGGACGGACTCTGGAAACACCATATATTTT. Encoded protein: CASSPWIGTDSGNTIYF.

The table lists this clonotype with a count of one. The CDR3 region is CASSPLGTKIYEQYF. DNA for the CDR3: TGTGCCAGCAGTCCCCTCGGGACTAAAATCTACGAGCAGTACTTC. The chain employs TRBV12-3 or TRBV12-4 and TRBJ2-7; 7 positions agree with TRBD2. The CDR3 spans 15 residues. V shed 5 bases and J 3 bases; nucleotides not matched to a gene: 10.

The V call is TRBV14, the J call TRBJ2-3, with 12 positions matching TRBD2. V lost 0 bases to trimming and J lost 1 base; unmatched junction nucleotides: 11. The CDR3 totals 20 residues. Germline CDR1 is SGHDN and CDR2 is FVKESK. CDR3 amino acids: CASSQDVRGGTSGRTDTQYF. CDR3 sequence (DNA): TGTGCCAGCAGCCAAGATGTGAGAGGAGGGACTAGCGGGCGCACAGATACGCAGTATTTT.

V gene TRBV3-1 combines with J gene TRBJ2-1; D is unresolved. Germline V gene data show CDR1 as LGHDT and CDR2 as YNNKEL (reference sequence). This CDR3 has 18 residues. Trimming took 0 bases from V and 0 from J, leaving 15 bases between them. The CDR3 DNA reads TGTGCCAGCAGCCAAGAATATTCGGGCCGAAGCTCCTACAATGAGCAGTTCTTC. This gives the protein CASSQEYSGRSSYNEQFF.

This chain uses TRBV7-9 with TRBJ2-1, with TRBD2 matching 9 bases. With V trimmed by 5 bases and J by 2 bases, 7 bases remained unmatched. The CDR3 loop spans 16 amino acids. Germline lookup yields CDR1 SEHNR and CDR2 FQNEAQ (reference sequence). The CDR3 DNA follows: TGTGCCAGCAGCCCCAGACTAGCGGTAACCTACAATGAGCAGTTCTTC. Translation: CASSPRLAVTYNEQFF.

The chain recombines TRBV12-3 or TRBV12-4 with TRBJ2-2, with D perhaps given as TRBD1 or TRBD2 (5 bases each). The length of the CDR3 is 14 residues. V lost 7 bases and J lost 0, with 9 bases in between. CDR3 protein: CASTGPSNTGELFF. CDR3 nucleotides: TGTGCCAGCACGGGACCGTCGAACACCGGGGAGCTGTTTTTT.

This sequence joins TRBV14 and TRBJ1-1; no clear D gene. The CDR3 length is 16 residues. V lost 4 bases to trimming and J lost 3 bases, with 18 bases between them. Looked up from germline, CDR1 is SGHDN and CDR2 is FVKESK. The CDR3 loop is CASSRYSSRSDTEAFF. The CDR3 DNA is TGTGCCAGCAGCCGTTACAGCTCGCGGTCGGACACTGAAGCTTTCTTT.

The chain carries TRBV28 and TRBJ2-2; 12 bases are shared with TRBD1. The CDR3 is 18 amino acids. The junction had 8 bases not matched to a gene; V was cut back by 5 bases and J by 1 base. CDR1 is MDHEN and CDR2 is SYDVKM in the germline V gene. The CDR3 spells CASSLGTGGAWNTGELFF. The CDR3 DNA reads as TGTGCCAGCAGTCTAGGGACAGGGGGCGCTTGGAACACCGGGGAGCTGTTTTTT. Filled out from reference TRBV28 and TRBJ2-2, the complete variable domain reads DVKVTQSSRYLVKRTGEKVFLECVQDMDHENMFWYRQDPGLGLRLIYFSYDVKMKEKGDIPEGYSVSREKKERFSLILESASTNQTSMYLCASSLGTGGAWNTGELFFGEGSRLTVL.

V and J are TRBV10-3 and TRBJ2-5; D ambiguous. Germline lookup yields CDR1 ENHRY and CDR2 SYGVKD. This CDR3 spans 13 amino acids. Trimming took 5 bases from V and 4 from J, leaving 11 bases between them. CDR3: CAISWATGETQYF. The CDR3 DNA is TGTGCCATCAGTTGGGCCACCGGAGAGACCCAGTACTTC.

The CDR3 DNA sequence: TGCAGCGTTGGGCCCAGGGCAGATACGCAGTATTTT. Its protein product is CSVGPRADTQYF. The rearrangement links TRBV29-1 to TRBJ2-3; possibly TRBD1 for D (5 bases). From germline, CDR1 is SQVTM and CDR2 ANQGSEA. There are 12 residues in the CDR3. V lost 4 bases and J 4 bases, leaving 9 bases between the germline ends.

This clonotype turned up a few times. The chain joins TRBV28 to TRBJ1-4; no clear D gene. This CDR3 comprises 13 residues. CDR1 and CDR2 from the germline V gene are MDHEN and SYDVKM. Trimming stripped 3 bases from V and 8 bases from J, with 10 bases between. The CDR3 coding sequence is TGTGCCAGCAGTTTGCCGGGAAGGGAAAAACTGTTTTTT. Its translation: CASSLPGREKLFF.

Written as DNA, the CDR3 is TGTGCCAGCAGCTTAGCGCAGAAGGGTTCACCCCTCCACTTT. Its protein is CASSLAQKGSPLHF. V gene TRBV7-2 combines with J gene TRBJ1-6; D gene unclear. The germline V gene has CDR1 SGHTA and CDR2 FQGNSA. The germline V and J ends were trimmed by 0 bases and 9 bases, with 9 bases remaining between them. The CDR3 covers 14 residues.

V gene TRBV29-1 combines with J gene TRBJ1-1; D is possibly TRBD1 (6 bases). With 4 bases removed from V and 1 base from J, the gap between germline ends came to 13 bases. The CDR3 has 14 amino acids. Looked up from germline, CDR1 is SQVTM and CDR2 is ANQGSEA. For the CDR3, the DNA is TGCAGCGTTGTCGGGCGGACAGCGAACACTGAAGCTTTCTTT. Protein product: CSVVGRTANTEAFF.

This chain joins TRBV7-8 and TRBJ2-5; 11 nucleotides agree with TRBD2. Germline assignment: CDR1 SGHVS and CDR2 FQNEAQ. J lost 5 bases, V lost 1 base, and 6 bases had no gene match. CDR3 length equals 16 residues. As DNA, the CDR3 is TGTGCCAGCAGCTTAGAACTAGCGGGAGTTGCGGAGACCCAGTACTTC. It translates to CASSLELAGVAETQYF.

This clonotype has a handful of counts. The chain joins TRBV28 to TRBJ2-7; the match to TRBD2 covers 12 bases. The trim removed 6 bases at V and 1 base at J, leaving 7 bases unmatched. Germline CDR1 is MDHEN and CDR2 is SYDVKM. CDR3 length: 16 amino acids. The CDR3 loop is CASSPTSGRTSYEQYF. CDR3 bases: TGTGCCAGCAGCCCTACTAGCGGGAGGACTTCCTACGAGCAGTACTTC.

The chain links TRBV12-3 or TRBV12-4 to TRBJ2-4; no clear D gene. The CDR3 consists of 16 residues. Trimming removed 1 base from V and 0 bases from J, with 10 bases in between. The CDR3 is CASSLEPGLAKNIQYF. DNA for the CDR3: TGTGCCAGCAGTTTAGAGCCGGGCCTAGCCAAAAACATTCAGTACTTC.

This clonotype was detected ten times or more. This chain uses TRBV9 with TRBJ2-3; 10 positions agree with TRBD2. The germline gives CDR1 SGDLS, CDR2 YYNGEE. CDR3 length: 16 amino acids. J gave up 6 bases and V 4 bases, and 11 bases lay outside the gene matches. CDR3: CASSSQREGGLDTQYF. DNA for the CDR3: TGTGCCAGCAGCTCTCAGCGGGAGGGCGGCCTCGATACGCAGTATTTT.